This TCR beta chain originates from a study of CD8 T cells in ankylosing spondylitis. This CDR3 is built from 14 residues. V was cut by 0 bases and J by 7 bases, with 13 bases left in between. CDR1 is DFQATT, CDR2 SNEGSKA, per germline (reference sequence). Study observations and caveats: Ankylosing spondylitis blood seemed to carry a telltale TCR beta motif made of several highly homologous variants.

MiXCR, run by TCRdb on the 5' RACE reads, gives a single entry per CDR3 protein. This sample has about 840,000 distinct CDR3 sequences; approximately 12% occur once, and the top ten carry less than 0.65%. This clonotype was seen ten or more times. Its specificity is not known. This TCR was recovered from a male donor with ankylosing spondylitis. Specimen: blood, either unsorted or a sorted T cell fraction (not recorded which). The chain is built from TRBV20-1 and TRBJ1-5; tentatively, D is TRBD1 (6 bases). The CDR3 DNA follows: TGCAGTGCTAGAGAGGGGGCAGTTGAGCAGCCCCAGCATTTT. Translation gives CSAREGAVEQPQHF.